These 6 T cell receptor beta chains came from one sample sequenced in a study of blood T cell repertoires in COVID-19. TCRdb's table, derived via immunoSEQ multiplex PCR, lists solely in-frame clones and lacks some. Of 140,000 or so clones in the sample, nearly 90% are singletons; the top ten hold over 1.5%. Material: peripheral blood. These TCRs come from a man in his 70s with acute or convalescent COVID-19.

The chain combines TRBV19 with TRBJ1-5; TRBD1 is a possible D gene (5 bases). Germline values: CDR1 LNHDA, CDR2 SQIVND (reference sequence). V gave up 10 bases and J gave up 7 bases, with 20 bases separating them. This CDR3 is built from 14 residues. Here the CDR3 reads CATGPGLERQPQHF. The DNA of the CDR3 is TGTGCCACTGGGCCAGGGCTCGAACGGCAGCCCCAGCATTTT.

The V gene is TRBV12-3 or TRBV12-4, the J gene TRBJ2-7; TRBD2 aligns across 7 bases. The J segment lost 0 bases and the V segment lost 6 bases, leaving 2 bases of the junction unmatched. CDR3 length equals 13 residues. The CDR3 nucleotides are TGTGCCAGCAGGCCTAGCGGCTCCTACGAGCAGTACTTC. Translating it yields CASRPSGSYEQYF.

This rearrangement joins TRBV2 to TRBJ2-1; D gene uncertain. The CDR3 is 14 amino acids. From germline, CDR1 is SNHLY and CDR2 FYNNEI. The germline V and J ends were trimmed by 1 base and 5 bases, with 9 bases remaining between them. The CDR3 DNA is TGTGCCAGCAGTGAAGGGTTCCGAGACAATGAGCAGTTCTTC. It yields the protein CASSEGFRDNEQFF.

The chain carries TRBV10-1 and TRBJ2-5; TRBD1 matches 7 bases. V lost 3 bases and J lost 3; bases outside the gene matches: 1. The CDR3 extends over 13 amino acids. Germline lookup yields CDR1 WNHNN and CDR2 SYGVQD (reference sequence). The CDR3 reads CASSEGGKETQYF. CDR3 coding DNA: TGCGCCAGCAGTGAAGGGGGCAAAGAGACCCAGTACTTC.

This clone has only a few counts. The chain combines TRBV7-2 with TRBJ1-2, with D tentatively TRBD1 (5 bases). Germline V gene sequence: CDR1 SGHTA, CDR2 FQGNSA. V was pared by 1 base and J by 6 bases, with 12 bases between. This CDR3 region has 14 residues. CDR3 coding DNA: TGTGCCAGCAGCTTAGTGTGGGGAGGGGATGGCTACACCTTC. This sequence encodes CASSLVWGGDGYTF. The whole variable domain, remainder taken from reference TRBV7-2 and TRBJ1-2, is GAGVSQSPSNKVTEKGKDVELRCDPISGHTALYWYRQSLGQGLEFLIYFQGNSAPDKSGLPSDRFSAERTGGSVSTLTIQRTQQEDSAVYLCASSLVWGGDGYTFGSGTRLTVV.

V usage is TRBV7-2 and J usage is TRBJ2-7, with D unclear. The CDR3 loop spans 11 amino acids. V lost 5 bases to trimming and J lost 1 base, with 3 bases between them. CDR1 and CDR2 from the germline V gene are SGHTA and FQGNSA. The CDR3 loop reads CASSPSYEQYF. The CDR3 nucleotides read TGTGCCAGCAGCCCTTCCTACGAGCAGTACTTC.